This TCR beta chain was captured in a study of OX40 agonist ivuxolimab in advanced cancers. Profiled with immunoSEQ multiplex PCR; TCRdb holds only in-frame clones, not every one. The data contain some 70,000 clones, approximately 90% of them seen just once; the ten biggest clones take up roughly 2.2%. This specimen was CD4+ or CD8+ T cells sorted from blood, taken in a trial of the OX40 agonist ivuxolimab. The sequence was obtained from an adult with an advanced solid tumor such as melanoma, head and neck, liver or kidney cancer.

As DNA, the CDR3 is TGTGCCTGGAATCTGGACAGGACCGGGGAGCTGTTTTTT. It codes for CAWNLDRTGELFF. The rearrangement uses TRBV30 and TRBJ2-2, with 7 bases fitting TRBD1. Trimming cost V 4 bases and J 5 bases; bases outside gene matches: 4. Germline-derived CDR1 and CDR2 are GTSNPN and SVGIG (reference sequence). The CDR3 is made up of 13 amino acids.